This passage covers 24 T cell receptor beta chains from one sample sequenced in a study of T-cell memory formation after mild COVID-19. MiXCR, applied by TCRdb to the 5' RACE reads, yields one record per CDR3 protein. The sample has 550,000 to 650,000 distinct CDR3 sequences, 17% seen once. The sequenced sample consisted of PBMCs or a T cell subset sorted from them (not recorded which). These receptor sequences come from an adult woman who had mild COVID-19 (a few samples of this study predate the infection). Cell type and time point are not known.

This clonotype was seen at least ten times. The chain combines TRBV14 with TRBJ2-3; TRBD1 or TRBD2 may be the D gene (5 bases each). Looked up from germline, CDR1 is SGHDN and CDR2 is FVKESK. Trimming removed 1 base from V and 5 bases from J, with 13 bases in between. This CDR3 has 15 residues. This chain's CDR3 is CASSQGGEFGDTQYF. CDR3 nucleotides: TGTGCCAGCAGCCAAGGAGGGGAGTTTGGAGATACGCAGTATTTT.

In its sample, this clonotype was seen a few times. V and J are TRBV7-9 and TRBJ1-2; tentative D call: TRBD1 (5 bases). Germline CDR1 SEHNR, CDR2 FQNEAQ (reference sequence). With 5 bases removed from V and 7 bases from J, the gap between germline ends came to 20 bases. The CDR3 totals 15 residues. Here the CDR3 reads CASSISGHPDSGYTF. In nucleotides, the CDR3 is TGTGCCAGCAGCATCTCTGGACACCCGGACTCTGGCTACACCTTC.

This clonotype was picked up many times. This sequence joins TRBV20-1 and TRBJ2-3; the match to TRBD2 covers 10 bases. V shed 5 bases, J shed 0 bases, and the junction held 14 bases outside the gene matches. This CDR3 contains 18 residues. Germline CDR1 reads DFQATT; CDR2 reads SNEGSKA (reference sequence). CDR3 in DNA: TGCAGTGCTTCCGGGACTAGCGATTACTCCACTAGCACAGATACGCAGTATTTT. It yields the protein CSASGTSDYSTSTDTQYF.

This rearrangement joins TRBV5-1 to TRBJ2-3; 12 nucleotides agree with TRBD1. CDR3 length: 19 residues. Germline CDR1 is SGHRS and CDR2 is YFSETQ. V was pared by 4 bases and J by 1 base, with 13 bases of the junction left unmatched. DNA of the CDR3: TGCGCCAGCAGCCAACCACGTCCCGGGACAGGGGGCGGCACAGATACGCAGTATTTT. This codes for CASSQPRPGTGGGTDTQYF.

This clonotype was seen more than once but under ten times. CDR3 in amino acids: CASSVGPSYEQYF. CDR3 in DNA: TGTGCCAGCAGCGTCGGTCCTTCCTACGAGCAGTACTTC. V and J are TRBV14 and TRBJ2-7, with no clear D. V was pared by 5 bases and J by 1 base, with 9 bases between. The CDR3 has 13 residues. Germline V lookup: CDR1 SGHDN, CDR2 FVKESK.

There are a few counts of this clonotype. V is TRBV5-1 and J is TRBJ2-7; D may be TRBD1 (6 bases). Trimming pared 0 bases from V and 2 bases from J, leaving 9 bases between. The CDR3 is 14 residues long. Germline-derived CDR1 and CDR2 are SGHRS and YFSETQ. The CDR3 loop reads CASSLEGHTYEQYF. For the CDR3, the DNA is TGCGCCAGCAGCTTGGAGGGACACACCTACGAGCAGTACTTC. The full variable domain, completed using reference TRBV5-1 and TRBJ2-7, is KAGVTQTPRYLIKTRGQQVTLSCSPISGHRSVSWYQQTPGQGLQFLFEYFSETQRNKGNFPGRFSGRQFSNSRSEMNVSTLELGDSALYLCASSLEGHTYEQYFGPGTRLTVT.

This clonotype was observed a handful of times. V gene TRBV24-1 combines with J gene TRBJ2-1; D possibly corresponds to TRBD2 (5 bases). The CDR3 has 16 residues. Per the germline V gene, CDR1 is KGHDR and CDR2 is SFDVKD. V gave up 6 bases and J gave up 4 bases, with 18 bases separating them. CDR3 protein: CATSISGTQRYNEQFF. CDR3 sequence (DNA): TGTGCCACCAGTATTTCGGGAACACAAAGATACAATGAGCAGTTCTTC.

The chain joins TRBV6-5 to TRBJ2-1; D perhaps matches TRBD2 (5 bases). This CDR3 is built from 15 residues. Trimming took off 4 bases at V and 7 bases at J, with 17 bases between the two ends. Germline V lookup: CDR1 MNHEY, CDR2 SVGAGI. The CDR3 spells CASSSELGLGNEQFF. CDR3 DNA sequence: TGTGCCAGCAGTTCAGAACTAGGGTTGGGAAATGAGCAGTTCTTC.

The CDR3 spells CAISDGQGGGYTF. The DNA of the CDR3 is TGTGCCATCAGTGATGGACAGGGAGGTGGCTACACCTTC. The J gene is TRBJ1-2, the V gene TRBV10-3, with TRBD1 matching over 8 bases. CDR1 and CDR2 from the germline V gene are ENHRY and SYGVKD. V lost 3 bases to trimming and J lost 7 bases; unmatched junction nucleotides: 4. The CDR3 has 13 amino acids.

About this clonotype: One end of the junction fails to match germline, which may point to a read error. This sequence joins TRBV7-7 and TRBJ2-5, with 8 bases that match TRBD1. Looked up from germline, CDR1 is SSHAT and CDR2 is FNYEAQ (reference sequence). This CDR3 is 13 amino acids long. This chain's CDR3 is CASSQTGVETQYF. CDR3 nucleotide sequence: TGTGCTAGCAGCCAGACAGGGGTCGAGACCCAGTACTTC.

Many counts were recorded for this clonotype. V and J are TRBV4-3 and TRBJ1-2, with D perhaps TRBD1 (5 bases). V lost 4 bases and J 7 bases, leaving 19 bases between the germline ends. This CDR3 contains 15 residues. Germline V gene lookup returns CDR1 LGHNA and CDR2 YSLEER. CDR3: CASSPETRQGGGYTF. Here the CDR3 DNA reads TGCGCCAGCAGCCCCGAGACTCGCCAGGGTGGTGGCTACACCTTC.

About this clonotype: The limits of the CDR3 on the DNA are not certain, so only TCRdb's listed CDR3 is given. This chain uses TRBV2 with TRBJ1-4; no DNA check was done on the table's D call, TRBD1. The CDR3 spans 17 residues, counting both ends. Germline V gives CDR1 SNHLY, CDR2 FYNNEI. The CDR3 loop is CASSEAQGTLASKNCFF.

The V gene is TRBV5-1, the J gene TRBJ2-1; 9 nucleotides align to TRBD2. The CDR3 has 16 residues. V shed 4 bases, J shed 10 bases, and the junction held 15 bases outside the gene matches. Germline-derived CDR1 and CDR2 are SGHRS and YFSETQ. DNA for the CDR3: TGCGCCAGCAGCATAAAGACCTTAGCGGGAGAAGACGAGCAGTTCTTC. It codes for CASSIKTLAGEDEQFF.

In its sample, this clonotype was seen a few times. Here the CDR3 DNA reads TGTGCCAGCAGCTTAACCGGGTCAGACGAGCAGTACTTC. This translates into CASSLTGSDEQYF. V is TRBV7-9 and J is TRBJ2-7; no clear D. The germline V gene encodes CDR1 SEHNR and CDR2 FQNEAQ (reference sequence). This CDR3 region has 13 residues. Trimming cost V 2 bases and J 5 bases, with 10 bases left between them.

This clonotype appeared a few times. The chain couples TRBV24-1 to TRBJ2-3; D ambiguous. V was pared by 7 bases and J by 3 bases, with 4 bases between. This CDR3 has 11 amino acids. In germline, CDR1 is KGHDR, CDR2 SFDVKD. CDR3 protein: CATSATDTQYF. CDR3 coding DNA: TGTGCCACCAGCGCTACAGATACGCAGTATTTT.

This sequence joins TRBV15 and TRBJ1-1; no definite D call. V shed 5 bases and J shed 2 bases, with 15 bases lying between them. The CDR3 runs 15 residues. Looked up from germline, CDR1 is LNHNV and CDR2 is YYDKDF (reference sequence). DNA of the CDR3: TGTGCCACCAGCGTCGTTGACCCCCGTAACACTGAAGCTTTCTTT. Translating gives CATSVVDPRNTEAFF. The full variable domain, its missing parts supplied by reference TRBV15 and TRBJ1-1, is DAMVIQNPRYQVTQFGKPVTLSCSQTLNHNVMYWYQQKSSQAPKLLFHYYDKDFNNEADTPDNFQSRRPNTSFCFLDIRSPGLGDTAMYLCATSVVDPRNTEAFFGQGTRLTVV.

The rearrangement links TRBV4-2 to TRBJ1-1; 7 bases are shared with TRBD1. This CDR3 spans 17 amino acids. Germline V gene sequence: CDR1 LGHNA, CDR2 YNFKEQ. Germline trimming cut 1 base from V and 4 bases from J; bases unmatched to any gene: 12. Here the CDR3 reads CASSQGSGGNVATEAFF. The CDR3 DNA is TGTGCCAGCAGCCAAGGATCAGGGGGGAATGTTGCCACTGAAGCTTTCTTT.

This chain links TRBV14 with TRBJ1-1; TRBD1 might be the D (5 bases). The CDR3 has 15 residues. V lost 1 base and J lost 1, with 10 bases in between. The germline CDR1 and CDR2 sequences are SGHDN and FVKESK. The CDR3 is CASSQAAGKNTEAFF. DNA for the CDR3: TGTGCCAGCAGCCAAGCCGCAGGGAAGAACACTGAAGCTTTCTTT.

This clonotype has a handful of counts. CDR3 nucleotides: TGTGCCAGCTCACCACGGGGTCCTGGTAAATATAGCAATCAGCCCCAGCATTTT. This translates into CASSPRGPGKYSNQPQHF. The V call is TRBV18, the J call TRBJ1-5, with unresolved D. Germline CDR1 is KGHSH and CDR2 is LQKENI. V dropped 1 base and J dropped 0 bases, with 16 bases sitting between them. The CDR3 loop spans 18 amino acids.

The genes are TRBV24-1 and TRBJ2-1; 12 nucleotides agree with TRBD2. Germline CDR1 KGHDR, CDR2 SFDVKD. Trimming cost V 9 bases and J 4 bases; bases outside gene matches: 6. The CDR3 consists of 15 residues. This CDR3 reads CATALAGGIYNEQFF. In DNA, the CDR3 is TGTGCCACCGCTCTAGCGGGAGGGATATACAATGAGCAGTTCTTC.

This sequence joins TRBV5-1 and TRBJ2-7; D gene ambiguous. There are 15 residues in the CDR3. The V end lost 3 bases, the J end lost 0 bases, and 13 bases lay between the germline ends. The V gene's germline CDR1 is SGHRS and CDR2 YFSETQ. The CDR3 loop reads CASSWTGPSSYEQYF. The DNA of the CDR3 is TGCGCCAGCAGCTGGACGGGCCCAAGCTCCTACGAGCAGTACTTC.

This clonotype came up once. This rearrangement joins TRBV18 to TRBJ1-4; TRBD1 matches at 8 bases. The V segment lost 3 bases and the J segment 7 bases; nucleotides outside the gene matches: 1. The V gene's germline CDR1 is KGHSH and CDR2 LQKENI. The CDR3 loop spans 13 amino acids. CDR3 region: CASSPTGGEKLFF. As DNA, the CDR3 is TGTGCCAGCTCACCCACAGGGGGTGAAAAACTGTTTTTT.

This clonotype has more than one count but fewer than ten. The chain carries TRBV4-3 and TRBJ2-5, with 10 bases aligning to TRBD2. J was trimmed by 2 bases and V by 0 bases; bases with no gene match: 3. Germline loops: CDR1 LGHNA, CDR2 YSLEER. CDR3 length: 16 residues. The CDR3 DNA reads TGCGCCAGCAGCCAAGATGAAGCGGGAGGGCAAGAGACCCAGTACTTC. Protein: CASSQDEAGGQETQYF.

This clonotype has more than one count but fewer than ten. V and J are TRBV4-3 and TRBJ2-3; no reliable D call. CDR1 is LGHNA, CDR2 YSLEER, per germline. The length of the CDR3 is 19 residues. Trimming pared 1 base from V and 6 bases from J, leaving 26 bases between. The CDR3 is CASSQATLGFNPGSDTQYF. CDR3 nucleotide sequence: TGCGCCAGCAGCCAAGCTACCCTCGGGTTCAACCCTGGTTCGGATACGCAGTATTTT.